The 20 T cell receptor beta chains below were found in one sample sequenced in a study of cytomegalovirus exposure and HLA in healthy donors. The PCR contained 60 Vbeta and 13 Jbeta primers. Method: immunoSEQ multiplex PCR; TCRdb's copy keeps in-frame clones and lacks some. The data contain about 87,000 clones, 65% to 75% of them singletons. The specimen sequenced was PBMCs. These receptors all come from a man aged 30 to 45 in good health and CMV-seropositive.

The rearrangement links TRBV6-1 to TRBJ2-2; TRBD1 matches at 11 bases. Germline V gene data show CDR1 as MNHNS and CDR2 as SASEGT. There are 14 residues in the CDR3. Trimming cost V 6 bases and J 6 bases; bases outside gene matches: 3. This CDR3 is CASSRDRGAGELFF. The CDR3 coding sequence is TGTGCCAGCAGCCGGGACAGGGGGGCCGGGGAGCTGTTTTTT.

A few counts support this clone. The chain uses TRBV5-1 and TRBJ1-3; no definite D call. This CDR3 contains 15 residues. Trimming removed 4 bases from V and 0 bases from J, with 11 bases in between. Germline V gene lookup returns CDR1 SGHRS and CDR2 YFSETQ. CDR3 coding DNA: TGCGCCAGCAGCCCTGGAGTCAGCTCTGGAAACACCATATATTTT. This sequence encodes CASSPGVSSGNTIYF. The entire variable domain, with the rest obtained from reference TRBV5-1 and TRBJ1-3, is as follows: KAGVTQTPRYLIKTRGQQVTLSCSPISGHRSVSWYQQTPGQGLQFLFEYFSETQRNKGNFPGRFSGRQFSNSRSEMNVSTLELGDSALYLCASSPGVSSGNTIYFGEGSWLTVV.

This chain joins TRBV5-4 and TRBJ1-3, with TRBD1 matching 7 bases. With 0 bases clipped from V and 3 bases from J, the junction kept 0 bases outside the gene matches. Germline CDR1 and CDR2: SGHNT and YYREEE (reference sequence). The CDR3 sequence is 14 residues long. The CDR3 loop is CASSLDRGGNTIYF. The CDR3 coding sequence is TGTGCCAGCAGCTTGGACAGGGGTGGAAACACCATATATTTT. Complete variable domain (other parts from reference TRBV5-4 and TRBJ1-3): ETGVTQSPTHLIKTRGQQVTLRCSSQSGHNTVSWYQQALGQGPQFIFQYYREEENGRGNFPPRFSGLQFPNYSSELNVNALELDDSALYLCASSLDRGGNTIYFGEGSWLTVV.

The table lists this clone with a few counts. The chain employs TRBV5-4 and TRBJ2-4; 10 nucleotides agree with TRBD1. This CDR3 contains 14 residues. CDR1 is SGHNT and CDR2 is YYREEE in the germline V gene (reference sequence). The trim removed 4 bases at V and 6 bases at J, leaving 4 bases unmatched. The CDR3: CASSPGDRGNIQYF. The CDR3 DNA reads TGTGCCAGCAGCCCCGGGGACAGGGGAAACATTCAGTACTTC.

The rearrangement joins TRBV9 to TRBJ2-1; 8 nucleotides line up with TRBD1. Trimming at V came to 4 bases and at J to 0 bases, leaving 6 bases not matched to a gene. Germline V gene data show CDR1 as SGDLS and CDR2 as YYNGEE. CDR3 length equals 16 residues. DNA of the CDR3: TGTGCCAGCAGCTCTCGGACAGGGAGCTCCTACAATGAGCAGTTCTTC. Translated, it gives CASSSRTGSSYNEQFF.

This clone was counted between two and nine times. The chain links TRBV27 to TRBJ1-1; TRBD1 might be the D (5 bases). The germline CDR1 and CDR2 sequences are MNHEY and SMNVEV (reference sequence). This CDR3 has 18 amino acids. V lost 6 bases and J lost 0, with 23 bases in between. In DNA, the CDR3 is TGTGCCAGCAGCAAGAAAGGGACTCACCGTTTCATGAACACTGAAGCTTTCTTT. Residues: CASSKKGTHRFMNTEAFF.

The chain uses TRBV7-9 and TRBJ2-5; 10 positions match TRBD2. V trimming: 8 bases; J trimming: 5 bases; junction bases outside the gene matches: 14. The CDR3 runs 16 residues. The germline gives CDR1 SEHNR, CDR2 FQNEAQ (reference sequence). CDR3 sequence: CASSRGPAGGPETQYF. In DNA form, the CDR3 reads TGTGCCAGCTCTAGAGGCCCAGCGGGGGGGCCGGAGACCCAGTACTTC.

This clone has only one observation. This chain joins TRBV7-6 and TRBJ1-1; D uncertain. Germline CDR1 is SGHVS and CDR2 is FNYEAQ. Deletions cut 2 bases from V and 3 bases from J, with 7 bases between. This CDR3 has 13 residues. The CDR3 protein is CASSLNGDTEAFF. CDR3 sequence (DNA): TGTGCCAGCAGCTTAAACGGGGACACTGAAGCTTTCTTT.

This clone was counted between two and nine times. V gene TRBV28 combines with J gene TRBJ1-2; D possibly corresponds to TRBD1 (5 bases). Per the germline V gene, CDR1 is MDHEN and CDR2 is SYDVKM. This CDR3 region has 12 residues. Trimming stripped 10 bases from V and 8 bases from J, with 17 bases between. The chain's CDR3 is CATSGGVGGYTF. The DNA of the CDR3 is TGTGCCACCTCCGGAGGGGTGGGGGGCTACACCTTC.

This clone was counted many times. This CDR3 is CASSYTSSNTGELFF. CDR3 nucleotide sequence: TGTGCCAGCAGTTACACCAGTTCGAACACCGGGGAGCTGTTTTTT. The chain carries TRBV6-5 and TRBJ2-2; no firm D call. Trimming took off 2 bases at V and 0 bases at J, with 7 bases between the two ends. There are 15 residues in the CDR3. Germline loops: CDR1 MNHEY, CDR2 SVGAGI.

The CDR3 DNA is TGTGCCAGCACGCGGGAGGGCAGGGATGAAAAACTGTTTTTT. Translation gives CASTREGRDEKLFF. The chain recombines TRBV2 with TRBJ1-4; tentative D call: TRBD1 (5 bases). V lost 7 bases to trimming and J lost 6 bases, with 15 bases between them. This CDR3 region has 14 residues. Germline CDR1 and CDR2: SNHLY and FYNNEI.

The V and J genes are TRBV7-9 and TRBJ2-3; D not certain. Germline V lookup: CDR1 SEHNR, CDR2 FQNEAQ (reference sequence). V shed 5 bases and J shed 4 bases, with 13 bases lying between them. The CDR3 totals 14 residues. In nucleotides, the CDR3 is TGTGCCAGCAGCCCCTATAGCAAAGCAGATACGCAGTATTTT. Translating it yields CASSPYSKADTQYF.

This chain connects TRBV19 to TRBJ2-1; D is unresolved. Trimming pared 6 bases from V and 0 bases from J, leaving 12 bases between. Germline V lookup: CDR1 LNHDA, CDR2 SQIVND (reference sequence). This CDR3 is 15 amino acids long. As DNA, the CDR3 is TGTGCCAGTAGCCCCAGCCCTAGCTCCTACAATGAGCAGTTCTTC. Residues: CASSPSPSSYNEQFF. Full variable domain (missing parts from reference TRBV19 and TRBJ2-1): DGGITQSPKYLFRKEGQNVTLSCEQNLNHDAMYWYRQDPGQGLRLIYYSQIVNDFQKGDIAEGYSVSREKKESFPLTVTSAQKNPTAFYLCASSPSPSSYNEQFFGPGTRLTVL.

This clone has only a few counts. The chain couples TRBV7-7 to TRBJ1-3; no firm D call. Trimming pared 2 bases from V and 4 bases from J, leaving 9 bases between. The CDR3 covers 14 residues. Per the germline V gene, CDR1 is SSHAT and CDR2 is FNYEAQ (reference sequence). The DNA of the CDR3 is TGTGCCAGCAGCTTAAGCTTCCCAGGAAACACCATATATTTT. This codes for CASSLSFPGNTIYF.

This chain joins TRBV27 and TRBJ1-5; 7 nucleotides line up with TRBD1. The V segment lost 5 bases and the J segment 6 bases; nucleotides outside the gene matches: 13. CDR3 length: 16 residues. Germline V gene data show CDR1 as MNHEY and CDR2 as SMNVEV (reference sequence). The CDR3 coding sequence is TGTGCCAGCAGTCAGTACTCAGGGGGAGGTGGTCAGCCCCAGCATTTT. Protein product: CASSQYSGGGGQPQHF.

This CDR3 reads CASTITLTEAFF. For the CDR3, the DNA is TGTGCCAGCACCATTACTCTCACTGAAGCTTTCTTT. The chain has TRBV6-1 and TRBJ1-1, with D hard to call. The CDR3 extends over 12 amino acids. With 7 bases removed from V and 4 bases from J, the gap between germline ends came to 10 bases. Germline loops: CDR1 MNHNS, CDR2 SASEGT.

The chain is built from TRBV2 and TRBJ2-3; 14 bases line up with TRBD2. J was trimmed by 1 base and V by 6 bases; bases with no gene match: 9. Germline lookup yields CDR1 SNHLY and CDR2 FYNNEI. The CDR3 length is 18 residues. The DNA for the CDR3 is TGTGCCAGCAGGGACGGACTAGCGGGGGGTGGTGGCACAGATACGCAGTATTTT. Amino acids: CASRDGLAGGGGTDTQYF.

CDR3 nucleotide sequence: TGTGCCAGCACCCCCATCCCGGGACAGGGAAAAATTTACGAGCAGTACTTC. Amino acids: CASTPIPGQGKIYEQYF. The gene calls are TRBV27 and TRBJ2-7; 9 positions agree with TRBD1. The V gene end was trimmed by 7 bases and the J gene end by 4 bases; junction bases not matched to a gene: 17. Germline V lookup: CDR1 MNHEY, CDR2 SMNVEV (reference sequence). The CDR3 covers 17 residues.

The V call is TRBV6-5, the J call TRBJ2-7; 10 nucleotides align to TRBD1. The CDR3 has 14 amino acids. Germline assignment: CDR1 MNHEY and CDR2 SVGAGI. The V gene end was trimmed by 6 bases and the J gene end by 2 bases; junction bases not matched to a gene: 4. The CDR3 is CASSAGTGAYEQYF. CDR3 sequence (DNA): TGTGCCAGCAGCGCCGGGACAGGGGCCTACGAGCAGTACTTC.

The CDR3, as DNA: TGTGCCAGCAGCTTGGAGGCAGGGGCGACCTATGGCTACACCTTC. Protein product: CASSLEAGATYGYTF. This sequence joins TRBV5-8 and TRBJ1-2; D is possibly TRBD1 (6 bases). Germline V gives CDR1 SGHTS, CDR2 YDEGEE. V lost 0 bases and J 4 bases, leaving 13 bases between the germline ends. CDR3 length: 15 residues.